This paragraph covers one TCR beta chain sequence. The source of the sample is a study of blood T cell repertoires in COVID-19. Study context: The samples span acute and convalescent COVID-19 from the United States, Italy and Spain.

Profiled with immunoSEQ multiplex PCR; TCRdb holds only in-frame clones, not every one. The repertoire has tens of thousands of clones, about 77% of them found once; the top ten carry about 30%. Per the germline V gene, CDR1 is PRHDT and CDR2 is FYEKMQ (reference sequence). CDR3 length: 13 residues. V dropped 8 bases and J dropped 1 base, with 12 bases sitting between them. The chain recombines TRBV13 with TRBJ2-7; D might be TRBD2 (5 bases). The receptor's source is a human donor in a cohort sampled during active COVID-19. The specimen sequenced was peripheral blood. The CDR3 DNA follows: TGTGCCAGCCGGGATACCCTATCCTACGAGCAGTACTTC. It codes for CASRDTLSYEQYF.